Described below is a single T cell receptor (beta chain) sequence and its context. This sample is drawn from a study of control samples from healthy donors and cancer patients. Clones were read by immunoSEQ multiplex PCR, and TCRdb kept only the in-frame ones, dropping some. Of about 94,000 clones in the sample, 90% were seen once. This receptor was identified in a woman aged 18-29 years in good health. The sample taken for sequencing was blood.

The CDR3 coding sequence is TGCGCCAGCAGCCATACATCCCTAAGGGGAAACACCATATATTTT. It encodes CASSHTSLRGNTIYF. The chain links TRBV4-1 to TRBJ1-3; D gene ambiguous. Germline assignment: CDR1 MGHRA and CDR2 YSYEKL. The germline V and J ends were trimmed by 3 bases and 4 bases, with 13 bases remaining between them. CDR3 size: 15 residues.